This T cell receptor beta chain comes out of a study of blood T cell repertoires in COVID-19. Study-level information: Sites across the United States, Italy and Spain contributed samples from acute and convalescent COVID-19. The cDNA or gDNA used as material had been derived from T cells, B-cell-depleted T cells, or PBMCs.

The germline V gene has CDR1 SGHRS and CDR2 YFSETQ. CDR3 length: 16 residues. With V trimmed by 5 bases and J by 5 bases, 11 bases remained unmatched. In the study's own analysis: Counts of nucleated cells, estimated from reference gene primer amplification, were obtained. The table came from immunoSEQ multiplex PCR; TCRdb's copy has only in-frame clones and leaves some out. Clonal size and the V and J genes are those of that table, whereas D and trimming came from the DNA. The table includes over 600,000 clones, around 89% detected once. Sequenced: peripheral blood. The receptor was derived from a woman between 18 and 30 years old with acute or convalescent COVID-19. This chain joins TRBV5-1 and TRBJ1-2; 11 bases are shared with TRBD1. The CDR3, as DNA: TGCGCCAGCAGGAGGGGACAGGGGGACGGATTTTATGGCTACACCTTC. Translating gives CASRRGQGDGFYGYTF.